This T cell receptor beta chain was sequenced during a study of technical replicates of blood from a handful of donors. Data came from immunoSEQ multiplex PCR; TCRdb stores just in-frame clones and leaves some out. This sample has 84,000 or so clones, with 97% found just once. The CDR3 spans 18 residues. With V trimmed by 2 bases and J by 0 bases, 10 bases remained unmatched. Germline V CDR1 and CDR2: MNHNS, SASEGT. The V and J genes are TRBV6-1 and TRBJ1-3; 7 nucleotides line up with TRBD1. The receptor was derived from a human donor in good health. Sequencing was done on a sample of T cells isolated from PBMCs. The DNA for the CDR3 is TGTGCCAGCAGTGAATATCGGGACAGAACGGCCTCTGGAAACACCATATATTTT. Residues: CASSEYRDRTASGNTIYF.